A single sample gave rise to the 4 T cell receptor beta chains below, sequenced in a study of CD8 T cells in Susac syndrome. Reverse transcription of about 0.5 to 1 ug RNA used random hexamers. TCRdb ran MiXCR on the immunoSEQ multiplex PCR reads and lists one entry per CDR3 protein. Among around 110,000 distinct CDR3 sequences listed, approximately 94% were seen once. Sample: CD8+ T cells from PBMCs. The receptors were sampled from a human donor with Susac syndrome.

The chain recombines TRBV27 with TRBJ1-2; 8 nucleotides align to TRBD1. Trimming removed 4 bases from V and 2 bases from J; junction bases left unmatched: 6. Per the germline V gene, CDR1 is MNHEY and CDR2 is SMNVEV (reference sequence). The CDR3 totals 15 residues. CDR3 bases: TGTGCCAGCAGTTCTCGACAGGGGATAAACTATGGCTACACCTTC. Translated: CASSSRQGINYGYTF.

The chain is built from TRBV10-3 and TRBJ2-5, with D hard to call. V was trimmed by 2 bases and J by 4 bases, leaving 2 bases between them. CDR1 ENHRY and CDR2 SYGVKD come from the germline V gene. The CDR3 extends over 11 amino acids. The CDR3 reads CAISEGETQYF. The DNA of the CDR3 is TGTGCCATCAGTGAGGGAGAGACCCAGTACTTC.

V gene TRBV2 combines with J gene TRBJ2-7; weak D call: TRBD1 (6 bases). Germline V CDR1 and CDR2: SNHLY, FYNNEI. The CDR3 spans 12 residues. V lost 7 bases and J 4 bases, leaving 11 bases between the germline ends. The CDR3 sequence: CASIQTGYEQYF. The CDR3 coding sequence is TGTGCCAGCATTCAAACAGGGTACGAGCAGTACTTC.

This chain connects TRBV20-1 to TRBJ1-2; possibly TRBD1 for D (5 bases). The CDR3 is 13 amino acids. CDR1 and CDR2 from the germline V gene are DFQATT and SNEGSKA (reference sequence). Trimming pared 6 bases from V and 8 bases from J, leaving 19 bases between. CDR3 in DNA: TGCAGTGCGGACGGGGGGGAGTTTGCCGGCTACACCTTC. Protein: CSADGGEFAGYTF.